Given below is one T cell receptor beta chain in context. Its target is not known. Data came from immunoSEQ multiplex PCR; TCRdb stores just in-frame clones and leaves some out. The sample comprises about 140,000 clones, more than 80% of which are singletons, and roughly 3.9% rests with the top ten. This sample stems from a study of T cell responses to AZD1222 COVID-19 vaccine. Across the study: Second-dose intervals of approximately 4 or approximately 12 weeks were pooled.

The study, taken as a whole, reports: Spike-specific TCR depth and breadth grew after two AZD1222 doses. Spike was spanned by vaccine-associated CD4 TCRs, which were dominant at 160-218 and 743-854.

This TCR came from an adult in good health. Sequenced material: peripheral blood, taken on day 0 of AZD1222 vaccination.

CDR3 amino acids: CASSSRTGVNQPQHF. The CDR3, as DNA: TGTGCCAGCAGCTCCCGGACAGGGGTCAATCAGCCCCAGCATTTT. This chain joins TRBV7-9 and TRBJ1-5, with 9 bases fitting TRBD1. V lost 4 bases to trimming and J lost 3 bases; unmatched junction nucleotides: 4. The CDR3 has 15 residues. Germline CDR1 SEHNR, CDR2 FQNEAQ (reference sequence).